Ten or more counts support the clone carrying this T cell receptor beta chain. Its matching antigen is unknown. The data were obtained in a study of neurological immune-mediated disorders. Study-wide points: Among expanded clones, no CDR3 amino acid sequences were shared across subjects, a pattern suggesting private repertoires in all groups.

Unsorted libraries were generated from 2 million PBMCs. These cells had been stored in RNAlater at -80 C. The cDNA came from 5'RACE, which used 10-nucleotide random UMIs. MiXCR was run by TCRdb on the 5' RACE reads, yielding one entry per CDR3 protein. The table lists about 74,000 distinct CDR3 sequences, 4% to 6% of them singletons. The CDR3 consists of 15 residues. V was clipped by 10 bases and J by 0 bases, with 19 bases between them. Per the germline V gene, CDR1 is LGHNT and CDR2 is FRNRAP. Sequencing was carried out using PBMCs. The TCR was taken from a man between 18 and 35 years old with multiple sclerosis. The V call is TRBV12-5, the J call TRBJ2-7; possibly TRBD1 for D (5 bases). This CDR3 is CATHASDSSSYEQYF. CDR3 nucleotides: TGTGCTACCCACGCCTCAGACAGTTCCTCCTACGAGCAGTACTTC.